This T cell receptor (beta chain) was identified in a study of molecular identifiers for immune sequencing clone quantification. Findings and caveats of the study: A shared barcode on identical TCR molecules could lead to underestimated sizes for highly expanded clones.

It was with previously described methods and listed TCR primers that bulk TCR libraries were made. One entry per CDR3 protein results from TCRdb running MiXCR on the PCR reads. Here the sample spans under 800,000 distinct CDR3 sequences, roughly 25% being singletons. The length of the CDR3 is 16 residues. J was trimmed by 0 bases and V by 6 bases; bases with no gene match: 5. There are many counts of this clonotype. Its antigen is as yet unknown. This receptor was taken from a human donor in good health. Some libraries in this study had Jurkat cell RNA spiked in. This chain uses TRBV12-3 or TRBV12-4 with TRBJ1-5; 10 bases are a match to TRBD1. The sequenced material came from naive CD8+ T cells from blood, with Jurkat cell RNA spiked in. Stated subset: FACS-sorted CD8+CD4-CCR7+CD45RA+ naive T cells. The CDR3 is CASSGTGVYSNQPQHF. The CDR3 DNA is TGTGCCAGCAGCGGGACAGGGGTTTATAGCAATCAGCCCCAGCATTTT.